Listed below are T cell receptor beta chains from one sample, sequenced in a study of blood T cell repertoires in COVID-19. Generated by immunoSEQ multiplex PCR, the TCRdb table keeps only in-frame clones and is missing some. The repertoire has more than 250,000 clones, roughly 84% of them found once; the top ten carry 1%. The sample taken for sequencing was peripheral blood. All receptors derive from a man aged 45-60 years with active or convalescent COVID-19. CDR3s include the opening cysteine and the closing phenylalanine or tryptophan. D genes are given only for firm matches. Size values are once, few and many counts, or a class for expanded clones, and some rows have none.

TGTGCCAGCAGCTTTGGTGGTGCGGACACTGAAGCTTTCTTT CASSFGGADTEAFF TRBJ1-1 - - TRBV5-4
TGCGCCAGCAGCCAAGAGCCGGCAGGGTATAATGAAAAACTGTTTTTT CASSQEPAGYNEKLFF TRBJ1-4 - - TRBV4-3
TGTGCCAGCAGCTTTACCGGGACAGGAACGGGTGAGCAGTTCTTC CASSFTGTGTGEQFF TRBJ2-1 TRBD1 - TRBV5-6
TGTGCCTGGAGCCACCCTGGACAGGGGGGATATAATTCACCCCTCCACTTT CAWSHPGQGGYNSPLHF TRBJ1-6 TRBD1 - TRBV30
TGTGCCAGCAGCCAATTTACAGGGAACTATGGCTACACCTTC CASSQFTGNYGYTF TRBJ1-2 - - TRBV4-2
TGTGCCAGCAGTTCCCCCCCGGAGAGAGGCTACACCTTC CASSSPPERGYTF TRBJ1-2 - - TRBV28
TGTGCCAGCAGCTTACGGGGGGCGGGAGATTCACCCCTCCACTTT CASSLRGAGDSPLHF TRBJ1-6 - - TRBV7-2
TGTGCCAGCAGCCAAGATCTGGGGCTTCACAACACTGAAGCTTTCTTT CASSQDLGLHNTEAFF TRBJ1-1 - - TRBV14
TGTGCCAGCAGCTTAAGCCGGGGGACAGACGGCTACACCTTC CASSLSRGTDGYTF TRBJ1-2 TRBD1 - TRBV7-9
TGTGCCAGCAGAAAACCACAGACTAGAGGGGGCACAGATACGCAGTATTTT CASRKPQTRGGTDTQYF TRBJ2-3 - - TRBV7-9
TGTGCCATCAGTGAGGAGGTTAACGTACAGGGTGGGGAAAAACTGTTTTTT CAISEEVNVQGGEKLFF TRBJ1-4 - - TRBV10-3
TGTGCCAGCAGTCTAGCTGAATCTGAAGCTTTCTTT CASSLAESEAFF TRBJ1-1 - - TRBV6-6
TGTGCCAGCAGCTTGGTCGGACAGGGAACCACTGAAGCTTTCTTT CASSLVGQGTTEAFF TRBJ1-1 TRBD1 - TRBV5-6
TGTGCCAGTAGTATGCTTAGGGAGGTCAGCAATCAGCCCCAGCATTTT CASSMLREVSNQPQHF TRBJ1-5 - - TRBV19
TGCGCCAGCAGCGGACTGTCGGGAGCCTCCTACGAGCAGTACTTC CASSGLSGASYEQYF TRBJ2-7 - - TRBV5-1
TGTGCCAGCTCACCTACTACAGGGGACACTGAAGCTTTCTTT CASSPTTGDTEAFF TRBJ1-1 TRBD1 once TRBV18
TGTGCCAGCAGACAAGCCGGACAGGGGCAAAGGGGGGCTTTCTTT CASRQAGQGQRGAFF TRBJ1-1 TRBD1 - TRBV28
TGTGCCAGTAGTATAGATGGCACAGCGGATGTGCAGCCCCAGCATTTT CASSIDGTADVQPQHF TRBJ1-5 - - TRBV19
TGTGCCAGCAGCTTACGGCCTCGAACGGGGTACAATGAGCAGTTCTTC CASSLRPRTGYNEQFF TRBJ2-1 - - TRBV7-9
TGTGCCAGTAGCCGACGGGACACAAAAAACCCCGAGCAGTACTTC CASSRRDTKNPEQYF TRBJ2-7 - - TRBV19
TGTGCCTGGAGTGTATACAGGGGGCCTAAGTTGCCCTTGAACAAGCGCATGAACACTGAAGCTTTCTTT CAWSVYRGPKLPLNKRMNTEAFF TRBJ1-1 TRBD1 - TRBV30
TGTGCCAGCAGCTTAGGACAGGGGGTTGAAAAACTGTTTTTT CASSLGQGVEKLFF TRBJ1-4 TRBD1 - TRBV7-8
TGTGCCAGCAGTGTGAACCGGGACACCGGGGAGCTGTTTTTT CASSVNRDTGELFF TRBJ2-2 - - TRBV6-4
TGTGCCAGCGCTAGGGAGGAGCATTCACCCCTCCACTTT CASAREEHSPLHF TRBJ1-6 - - TRBV5-6
TGTGCCAGCAGCAAGGGTAATTGGAGGACTAGCGGGAGCGACGTTGAGCAGTTCTTC CASSKGNWRTSGSDVEQFF TRBJ2-1 TRBD2 - TRBV28
TGTGCCAGCAGGTCAGGGGGCCTGTTTGTAGCTTTCTTT CASRSGGLFVAFF TRBJ1-1 TRBD1 - TRBV28
TGTGCCAGCAGCTTACGAGTTACGGAAAAACTGTTTTTT CASSLRVTEKLFF TRBJ1-4 - - TRBV7-2
TGCAGTGCCTGGGGGGTGCCCGGGGCTTTCTTT CSAWGVPGAFF TRBJ1-1 - - TRBV20-1
TGTGCCAGCAGCGGACTTACAGTGAACACTGAAGCTTTCTTT CASSGLTVNTEAFF TRBJ1-1 - - TRBV5-6
TGTGCCAGCTCACCACCTTCCTTCGAGACCCAGTACTTC CASSPPSFETQYF TRBJ2-5 - - TRBV18
TGTGCCAGCAGCGAAAACAGGGGATACTACAATGAGCAGTTCTTC CASSENRGYYNEQFF TRBJ2-1 TRBD1 - TRBV9
TGTGCCAGCAGACCTGACAACCGTGGCTACACCTTC CASRPDNRGYTF TRBJ1-2 - - TRBV28
TGTGCCACCAGTGAAATGGGACAGGCCGAGCGGTACGAATTT CATSEMGQAERYEF TRBJ1-1 TRBD1 - TRBV24-1
TGTGCCAGCAGACCGACAGGCGAGACCTACGAGCAGTACTTC CASRPTGETYEQYF TRBJ2-7 - - TRBV28
TGTGCCAGCAGCCCGAGATCCAGGGGAGTGTACACTGAAGCTTTCTTT CASSPRSRGVYTEAFF TRBJ1-1 - - TRBV9
TGTGCCAGCAGCCGGACAGGGGAGGCGCGCTATGGCTACACCTTC CASSRTGEARYGYTF TRBJ1-2 TRBD1 - TRBV28
TGTGCCAGCAGTGTAAGAGGGGGCGCCCCTGAAAAACTGTTTTTT CASSVRGGAPEKLFF TRBJ1-4 TRBD1 - TRBV2
TGTGCCAGCAGCTTCTTGACTAGCGGCTACACCGGGGAGCTGTTTTTT CASSFLTSGYTGELFF TRBJ2-2 TRBD2 - TRBV5-5
TGTGCCAGCAGCCCGCTTGTGGGGGGGATCGCACTCTATGGCTACACCTTC CASSPLVGGIALYGYTF TRBJ1-2 - few TRBV14
TGTGCCAGCCGAGGGGGGGCCAGGTTCCGAGAGGAGACCCAGTACTTC CASRGGARFREETQYF TRBJ2-5 - - TRBV2
TGCGCCAGCAGCCAAGATGGGGCGGGACTAGCGGGAGAGACCCAGTACTTC CASSQDGAGLAGETQYF TRBJ2-5 TRBD2 - TRBV4-1
TGCGCCAGCAGCCCAATCAGGGGTAACACCGGGGAGCTGTTTTTT CASSPIRGNTGELFF TRBJ2-2 - - TRBV5-1
TGTGCCAGCTCACCACCGGGACAGGGGGCTGTCGAGCAGTACTTC CASSPPGQGAVEQYF TRBJ2-7 TRBD1 - TRBV18
TGTGCCAGCAGCCCCGGGCGGGACTCCTTGGTCGGGGAGCTGTTTTTT CASSPGRDSLVGELFF TRBJ2-2 - once TRBV6-6
TGCGCCAGCAGCGGCGGACAGGGTTCAACGAACATTCAGTACTTC CASSGGQGSTNIQYF TRBJ2-4 TRBD1 few TRBV5-1
TGTGCCAGCAGCCTAAGGTTGGGCCAGGGCAGTGAGCAGTACTTC CASSLRLGQGSEQYF TRBJ2-7 - - TRBV7-2
TGTGCCAGCAGTGTAGGTGGTTTCGGGGGAGAAGAGACCCAGTACTTC CASSVGGFGGEETQYF TRBJ2-5 - - TRBV27
TGTGCCATCAGTGAGATGGCGGGGGGGCAACTAGATACGCAGTATTTT CAISEMAGGQLDTQYF TRBJ2-3 TRBD2 - TRBV10-3
TGTGCCAGCTCAGGGGCACTAGCGGGGAATGAGCAGTTCTTC CASSGALAGNEQFF TRBJ2-1 TRBD2 - TRBV18
TGTGCCAGCAGCTTAAACGGGGACACTGAAGCTTTCTTT CASSLNGDTEAFF TRBJ1-1 - few TRBV7-3
TGTGCCAGTAGTATTAGGGGGAAGGCTGCAGATACGCAGTATTTT CASSIRGKAADTQYF TRBJ2-3 - - TRBV19
TGTGCCAGCAGCTTAGGGGCCTCCCAAGAGACCCAGTACTTC CASSLGASQETQYF TRBJ2-5 - - TRBV11-2